A single sample gave rise to the 16 T cell receptor beta chains below, sequenced in a study of tumor-infiltrating lymphocytes in oesophageal squamous cell carcinoma. TCRdb fed the PCR reads into MiXCR, producing one record per CDR3 protein. The sample records 15,000 or so distinct CDR3 sequences, 52% being singletons. Sequencing was performed on esophageal tumor tissue. These receptors came from a female donor with esophageal squamous cell carcinoma.

The chain has TRBV7-8 and TRBJ2-7; a possible D gene is TRBD1 (6 bases). The DNA end is a closer match to TRBJ2-1, so the J assignment may be wrong. This CDR3 has 17 residues. Germline values: CDR1 SGHVS, CDR2 FQNEAQ. The CDR3 sequence is CASSLNRVPVSYNEQFF. The CDR3 DNA reads TGTGCCAGCAGCTTAAACAGGGTCCCGGTGTCCTACAATGAGCAGTTCTTC.

J is TRBJ1-1 and V is TRBV12-5, with 8 bases fitting TRBD1. Germline V gene lookup returns CDR1 LGHNT and CDR2 FRNRAP. V lost 6 bases and J lost 5; bases outside the gene matches: 8. This CDR3 has 14 amino acids. As DNA, the CDR3 is TGTGCTAGTGGAGACAGGGGACGGAGGACTGAAGCTTTCTTT. This gives the protein CASGDRGRRTEAFF. The complete variable domain, with remaining parts taken from reference TRBV12-5 and TRBJ1-1, reads DARVTQTPRHKVTEMGQEVTMRCQPILGHNTVFWYRQTMMQGLELLAYFRNRAPLDDSGMPKDRFSAEMPDATLATLKIQPSEPRDSAVYFCASGDRGRRTEAFFGQGTRLTVV.

There are a few counts of this clonotype. V usage is TRBV5-4 and J usage is TRBJ2-3; TRBD1 or TRBD2 may be the D gene (6 bases each). The V and J ends lost 0 bases and 14 bases respectively, with 22 bases between them. The CDR3 length is 15 residues. Germline assignment: CDR1 SGHNT and CDR2 YYREEE (reference sequence). The CDR3 reads CASSLASGATGELYF. CDR3 nucleotides: TGTGCCAGCAGCTTGGCCTCGGGGGCGACCGGGGAGCTGTATTTT.

This chain links TRBV6-6 with TRBJ2-5; D is undetermined. The J call is in doubt because the DNA end fits TRBJ2-1 better. The CDR3 extends over 12 amino acids. Germline assignment: CDR1 MNHNY and CDR2 SVGAGI (reference sequence). The CDR3 region is CASTVERGEQFF. The CDR3 region has the DNA TGTGCCAGCACAGTTGAACGAGGTGAGCAGTTCTTC.

The rearrangement uses TRBV5-1 and TRBJ2-5; possible D gene TRBD2, 6 bases. This CDR3 spans 13 amino acids. The germline V and J ends were trimmed by 3 bases and 11 bases, with 17 bases remaining between them. The germline gives CDR1 SGHRS, CDR2 YFSETQ. CDR3 in amino acids: CASSSLRGGEQYF. The CDR3 DNA is TGCGCCAGCAGCTCGTTGAGGGGAGGTGAGCAGTACTTC. Using reference TRBV5-1 and TRBJ2-5 for the parts outside the CDR3, the full variable domain is KAGVTQTPRYLIKTRGQQVTLSCSPISGHRSVSWYQQTPGQGLQFLFEYFSETQRNKGNFPGRFSGRQFSNSRSEMNVSTLELGDSALYLCASSSLRGGEQYFGPGTRLLVL.

CDR3 in amino acids: CASSQQGASVAEQYF. CDR3 nucleotides: TGTGCCAGCAGCCAACAGGGGGCCAGTGTGGCCGAGCAGTACTTC. The chain has TRBV7-2 and TRBJ2-7; 9 nucleotides match TRBD1. With 5 bases clipped from V and 6 bases from J, the junction kept 11 bases outside the gene matches. In germline, CDR1 is SGHTA, CDR2 FQGNSA. The CDR3 loop spans 15 amino acids.

This clonotype was picked up a small number of times. The chain employs TRBV7-9 and TRBJ2-5; TRBD1 matches 10 bases. The germline gives CDR1 SEHNR, CDR2 FQNEAQ (reference sequence). CDR3 length: 16 residues. Germline trimming cut 5 bases from V and 5 bases from J; bases unmatched to any gene: 11. The CDR3, as DNA: TGTGCCAGCAGCCTTGCCGGGACAGGGGCCGGGGAGACCCAGTACTTC. It codes for CASSLAGTGAGETQYF. Full variable domain (missing parts from reference TRBV7-9 and TRBJ2-5): DTGVSQNPRHKITKRGQNVTFRCDPISEHNRLYWYRQTLGQGPEFLTYFQNEAQLEKSRLLSDRFSAERPKGSFSTLEIQRTEQGDSAMYLCASSLAGTGAGETQYFGPGTRLLVL.

The J gene is TRBJ2-3, the V gene TRBV7-2; TRBD2 matches at 7 bases. The better agreement between TRBJ2-2 and the DNA end casts doubt on the J call. Looked up from germline, CDR1 is SGHTA and CDR2 is FQGNSA. The CDR3 has 15 residues. The CDR3: CASSLGLVRSGELFF. The CDR3 nucleotides read TGTGCCAGCAGCCTCGGACTAGTAAGGTCCGGGGAGCTGTTTTTT.

This clonotype appeared a few times. V is TRBV6-1 and J is TRBJ2-5; 7 bases are shared with TRBD1. The CDR3 runs 15 residues. Per germline, CDR1 MNHNS and CDR2 SASEGT. V shed 6 bases, J shed 1 base, and the junction held 8 bases outside the gene matches. The CDR3 coding sequence is TGTGCCAGCAGCTTAGCGACAGGGTTCCAAGAGACCCAGTACTTC. It codes for CASSLATGFQETQYF.

The V gene is TRBV12-3 or TRBV12-4, the J gene TRBJ1-1; unclear D gene. This CDR3 region has 15 residues. Trimming removed 5 bases at V and 2 bases at J, with 15 bases between. CDR3 residues: CASSAPTTINTEAFF. CDR3 in DNA: TGTGCCAGCAGTGCCCCGACAACTATCAACACTGAAGCTTTCTTT.

This clonotype has a single count. This may be a read error, as it is one base from a much larger clone. The gene calls are TRBV7-3 and TRBJ2-1; 8 bases are a match to TRBD2. Gene TRBJ2-7 matches the end of the DNA better, so the J call may be wrong. The CDR3 has 16 amino acids. The V gene's germline CDR1 is SGHTA and CDR2 FQGTGA. The CDR3 spells CASSLTWLAGYNEQYF. The CDR3 nucleotides are TGTGCCAGCAGCTTAACGTGGCTAGCGGGCTACAATGAGCAGTACTTC.

This clonotype occurred a few times. This sequence joins TRBV7-6 and TRBJ2-1, with 7 positions matching TRBD1. The V gene's germline CDR1 is SGHVS and CDR2 FNYEAQ. The V segment lost 3 bases and the J segment 10 bases; nucleotides outside the gene matches: 9. The CDR3 is 14 residues long. In DNA form, the CDR3 reads TGTGCCAGCAGCTTTGGGACAGCCCGCCGGGAGCAGTTCTTC. Its protein product is CASSFGTARREQFF.

The chain is built from TRBV7-8 and TRBJ2-5; D is uncertain. The germline V and J ends were trimmed by 5 bases and 3 bases, with 19 bases remaining between them. This CDR3 comprises 16 residues. Looked up from germline, CDR1 is SGHVS and CDR2 is FQNEAQ. CDR3 coding DNA: TGTGCCAGCAGCCCCCGATTAGCTGGCATTGAAGAGACCCAGTACTTC. Its protein product is CASSPRLAGIEETQYF.

With regard to this clonotype: The CDR3 does not close with the conserved phenylalanine or tryptophan, likely indicating a read error. The DNA is omitted, as the CDR3 cannot be located on it reliably, and the CDR3 follows TCRdb's listing. The chain is built from TRBV11-2 and TRBJ2-7; TRBD2, the table's D call, was not compared with the DNA. Germline CDR1 is SGHAT and CDR2 is FQNNGV. The CDR3 is 17 amino acids in total, end residues counted. CDR3 amino acids: CASSFSHEANYGYTFGS.

This clonotype was counted many times. The chain uses TRBV27 and TRBJ2-2; no clear D gene. Trimming pared 3 bases from V and 0 bases from J, leaving 5 bases between. In germline, CDR1 is MNHEY, CDR2 SMNVEV (reference sequence). The CDR3 runs 14 residues. CDR3 sequence reads: CASSLYPNTGELFF. The CDR3 DNA follows: TGTGCCAGCAGTTTGTACCCGAACACCGGGGAGCTGTTTTTT.

The V call is TRBV12-2, the J call TRBJ2-5; TRBD2 reflects the table's D call only, with no check against the DNA. The DNA end is a closer match to TRBJ2-7, so the J assignment may be wrong. TRBV12-2 is reported as a pseudogene. The CDR3 consists of 18 residues. CDR3: CASRLLAAPGLLSYEQYF. Written as DNA, the CDR3 is TGTGCAAGTCGCTTATTGGCAGCTCCGGGACTCCTCTCCTACGAGCAGTACTTC.